These 8 T cell receptor beta chains were sequenced from one sample in a study of human T cells and chemical hapten exposure (dated by TCRdb to the early 2020s). The protocol used for the library was RACE. This sample was sequenced with a NextSeq 500. TCRdb itself trimmed the public reads at Q25 with fastp, ran MiXCR and retained productive beta chains. All rows with the same CDR3 protein become a single entry with the most common DNA and genes. The table for this sample lists 300,000 to 450,000 distinct CDR3 sequences; about 5.1% of them were counted only once. The top ten clones comprise 2% to 3% of the sample. The sample's time point label, in plain terms: pre-sensitization, week 0. Read against the paper, the sample's treatment or condition label means: therapeutic diphenylcyclopropenone sensitization with weekly scalp DPC. The sample in question was whole blood, obtained in connection with sensitization to the hapten diphenylcyclopropenone (DPC). All receptors come from a woman aged 45-65 years with alopecia areata. Some clones in this sample may be carry-over from other donors' samples.

This chain uses TRBV12-3 or TRBV12-4 with TRBJ1-3; 8 nucleotides line up with TRBD1. This CDR3 is built from 16 residues. The junction had 9 bases not matched to a gene; V was cut back by 4 bases and J by 4 bases. CDR3 coding DNA: TGTGCCAGCAGTTGGGGACAGGTCAATAGAGGAAACACCATATATTTT. Its translation: CASSWGQVNRGNTIYF.

There are many counts of this clonotype. The chain has TRBV6-2 or TRBV6-3 and TRBJ2-2; D uncertain. V gave up 2 bases and J gave up 4 bases, with 17 bases separating them. This CDR3 comprises 17 residues. Germline V CDR1 and CDR2: MNHEY, SVGEGT. This CDR3 is CASSYSVVGRGTGELFF. The CDR3 nucleotides are TGTGCCAGCAGTTACAGTGTGGTGGGCCGCGGCACCGGGGAGCTGTTTTTT.

The sample holds a few counts of this clonotype. Since a much larger clone is just one base distant, this may be a read error. The rearrangement links TRBV7-9 to TRBJ2-2; D is ambiguous. The germline V gene encodes CDR1 SEHNR and CDR2 FQNEAQ (reference sequence). The CDR3 is 13 residues long. V was clipped by 0 bases and J by 5 bases, with 4 bases between them. The CDR3 coding sequence is TGTGCCAGCAGCTTAGCGCTGACCGGGGAGCTGTTTTTT. Protein: CASSLALTGELFF.

This clonotype was seen a few times. V and J are TRBV5-1 and TRBJ1-1; 8 nucleotides line up with TRBD1. The junction had 10 bases not matched to a gene; V was cut back by 4 bases and J by 5 bases. Germline V gene lookup returns CDR1 SGHRS and CDR2 YFSETQ. The CDR3 spans 15 residues. The CDR3 region is CASSPRRGRNTEAFF. CDR3 sequence (DNA): TGCGCCAGCAGCCCCCGCAGGGGGCGAAATACTGAAGCTTTCTTT.

This clonotype was detected many times. The chain carries TRBV6-5 and TRBJ2-1; TRBD1 aligns across 8 bases. Germline trimming cut 5 bases from V and 7 bases from J; bases unmatched to any gene: 10. The V gene's germline CDR1 is MNHEY and CDR2 SVGAGI. The CDR3 length is 15 residues. The CDR3 region is CASSPGGQGNNEQFF. The CDR3, as DNA: TGTGCCAGCAGTCCCGGCGGACAGGGTAATAATGAGCAGTTCTTC.

This clonotype turned up a few times. This rearrangement joins TRBV10-3 to TRBJ2-1, with D perhaps TRBD2 (6 bases). There are 17 residues in the CDR3. CDR1 is ENHRY, CDR2 SYGVKD, per germline. The V end lost 1 base, the J end lost 4 bases, and 17 bases lay between the germline ends. The CDR3, as DNA: TGTGCCATCAGTGAGTTGGTAGCGGTGGGCAGGTACAATGAGCAGTTCTTC. It specifies CAISELVAVGRYNEQFF.

The sample holds many counts of this clonotype. This chain links TRBV10-3 with TRBJ2-3, with 13 bases fitting TRBD2. Germline V gene lookup returns CDR1 ENHRY and CDR2 SYGVKD. The junction had 3 bases not matched to a gene; V was cut back by 3 bases and J by 6 bases. This CDR3 has 15 residues. The CDR3 nucleotides read TGTGCCATCAGTGATACTAGCGGGGGGGTCGATACGCAGTATTTT. Its translation: CAISDTSGGVDTQYF.

The chain combines TRBV3-1 with TRBJ1-1; possibly TRBD1 for D (5 bases). Germline V gene sequence: CDR1 LGHDT, CDR2 YNNKEL (reference sequence). The CDR3 is 13 residues long. The V end was cut by 2 bases, the J end by 3 bases, with 7 bases between. The CDR3 loop reads CASSQLRDTEAFF. The DNA for the CDR3 is TGTGCCAGCAGCCAACTCAGGGACACTGAAGCTTTCTTT.